These 3 T cell receptor beta chains share one sample of origin, sequenced in a study of control samples from healthy donors and cancer patients. Using immunoSEQ multiplex PCR, the repertoire was profiled, and TCRdb retains in-frame clones only, with some absent. This sample has about 110,000 clones, with 80% to 90% found just once. The sequenced material came from blood. Source of these receptors: a woman aged 45-65 years in good health.

The rearrangement joins TRBV9 to TRBJ1-1, with a possible D match to TRBD1 (6 bases). From germline, CDR1 is SGDLS and CDR2 YYNGEE. This CDR3 is built from 13 residues. V was cut by 0 bases and J by 5 bases, with 8 bases left in between. The CDR3 sequence is CASSVGGQTEAFF. The CDR3 nucleotides read TGTGCCAGCAGCGTAGGGGGGCAGACTGAAGCTTTCTTT.

The rearrangement joins TRBV5-6 to TRBJ1-2, with 9 bases lining up with TRBD1. The CDR3 runs to 14 residues. The germline V gene has CDR1 SGHDT and CDR2 YYEEEE. Unmatched junction bases numbered 3, after V lost 4 bases and J lost 2 bases. CDR3 sequence: CASSPGQGNYGYTF. CDR3 in DNA: TGTGCCAGCAGCCCGGGACAGGGAAACTATGGCTACACCTTC. The complete variable domain, with remaining parts taken from reference TRBV5-6 and TRBJ1-2, reads DAGVTQSPTHLIKTRGQQVTLRCSPKSGHDTVSWYQQALGQGPQFIFQYYEEEERQRGNFPDRFSGHQFPNYSSELNVNALLLGDSALYLCASSPGQGNYGYTFGSGTRLTVV.

V gene TRBV6-4 combines with J gene TRBJ1-5, with D perhaps matching TRBD1 (6 bases). The V end lost 6 bases, the J end lost 7 bases, and 16 bases lay between the germline ends. Germline V CDR1 and CDR2: MRHNA, SNTAGT. This CDR3 has 14 amino acids. The CDR3 DNA is TGTGCCAGCAGACGGACAGCGGGTGACCAGCCCCAGCATTTT. Amino acid sequence: CASRRTAGDQPQHF.